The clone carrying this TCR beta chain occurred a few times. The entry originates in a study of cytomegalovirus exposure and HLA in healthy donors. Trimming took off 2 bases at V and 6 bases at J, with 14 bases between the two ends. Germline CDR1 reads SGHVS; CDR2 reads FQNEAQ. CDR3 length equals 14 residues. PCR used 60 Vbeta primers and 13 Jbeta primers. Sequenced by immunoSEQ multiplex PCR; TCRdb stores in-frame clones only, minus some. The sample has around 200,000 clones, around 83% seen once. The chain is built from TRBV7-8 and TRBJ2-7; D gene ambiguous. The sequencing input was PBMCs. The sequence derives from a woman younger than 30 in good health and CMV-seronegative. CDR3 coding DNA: TGTGCCAGCAGCTTACAGCGAGTCACCGGCGAGCAGTACTTC. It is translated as CASSLQRVTGEQYF.